The present T cell receptor beta chain was sequenced within a study of response to subunit inactivated influenza vaccine. General study results and limits: The authors offered the suggestion that each seasonal influenza vaccination recruits few new T cells.

This clonotype was counted only a few times. Its antigen is unidentified. The CDR3 is 12 residues long. Trimming cost V 4 bases and J 3 bases; bases outside gene matches: 2. Germline assignment: CDR1 SQVTM and CDR2 ANQGSEA. In TCRdb, the RT-PCR reads were re-called with MiXCR into one record per CDR3 protein. The sample consists of approximately 310,000 distinct CDR3 sequences, 21% of them appearing once. Sequenced here: PBMCs from blood, sampled about 20 months after vaccination. The chain employs TRBV29-1 and TRBJ1-1, with 7 bases lining up with TRBD1. The clonotype comes from a man aged 50 to 75 who received an inactivated influenza vaccine. This CDR3 is CSVGQGDTEAFF. The CDR3 region has the DNA TGCAGCGTTGGGCAGGGGGACACTGAAGCTTTCTTT.